The clone carrying this T cell receptor beta chain came up many times. No antigen is known for it. This sample was taken from a study of T cells in Graves' hyperthyroidism and ophthalmopathy. Notes on the study in general: Most expanded thyroid clonotypes above 0.001 also appeared in blood.

TCR beta CDR3 regions were amplified from RNA. The TCR CDR3 was amplified in a first-round RT-PCR using the HTBI primer set. TCRdb fed the multiplex PCR reads into MiXCR, producing one record per CDR3 protein. Altogether about 840,000 distinct CDR3 sequences are present, more than 30% being singletons, with the ten largest covering around 10%. Input material: blood. The TCR comes from a man younger than 35 with Graves' hyperthyroidism.

CDR3 residues: CASKEENTEAFF. CDR3 bases: TGTGCCAGTAAGGAGGAGAACACTGAAGCTTTCTTT. The chain carries TRBV19 and TRBJ1-1; D unresolved. Germline CDR1 and CDR2: LNHDA and SQIVND (reference sequence). V was cut by 7 bases and J by 1 base, with 7 bases left in between. The CDR3 sequence is 12 residues long.